The 17 T cell receptor beta chains in this list originate from one sample, sequenced in a study of OX40 agonist ivuxolimab in advanced cancers. Method: immunoSEQ multiplex PCR; TCRdb's copy keeps in-frame clones and lacks some. The repertoire holds 45,000 to 65,000 clones, with roughly three quarters as singletons. The specimen comprised CD4+ or CD8+ T cells sorted from blood, sampled in a trial of the OX40 agonist ivuxolimab. Receptors originate from an adult with an advanced solid tumor such as melanoma, head and neck, liver or kidney cancer.

V is TRBV25-1 and J is TRBJ1-2, with unresolved D. The germline gives CDR1 MGHDK, CDR2 SYGVNS. V was trimmed by 6 bases and J by 5 bases, leaving 13 bases between them. The CDR3 is 13 residues long. DNA for the CDR3: TGTGCCAGCAGGGGCGCAGGCGCATATGGCTACACCTTC. It translates to CASRGAGAYGYTF.

This chain uses TRBV28 with TRBJ2-3; D not certain. Germline assignment: CDR1 MDHEN and CDR2 SYDVKM. V was pared by 2 bases and J by 2 bases, with 8 bases between. The CDR3 runs 14 residues. CDR3 loop: CASSLGYYTDTQYF. As DNA, the CDR3 is TGTGCCAGCAGTTTAGGGTATTACACAGATACGCAGTATTTT.

The chain employs TRBV28 and TRBJ1-2, with D possibly TRBD1 on 5 matching bases. Looked up from germline, CDR1 is MDHEN and CDR2 is SYDVKM. V was shortened by 6 bases and J by 2 bases, with 10 bases between the two germline ends. The CDR3 is made up of 13 amino acids. This CDR3 is CASRLPGNYGYTF. CDR3 in DNA: TGTGCCAGCAGATTACCAGGGAACTATGGCTACACCTTC.

The V gene is TRBV5-6, the J gene TRBJ1-4; D ambiguous. Germline values: CDR1 SGHDT, CDR2 YYEEEE. CDR3 length: 15 residues. V lost 4 bases and J lost 6, with 16 bases in between. CDR3 sequence: CASSEDRTGYEKLFF. CDR3 DNA sequence: TGTGCCAGCAGCGAGGACCGGACGGGGTATGAAAAACTGTTTTTT.

The rearrangement links TRBV7-6 to TRBJ2-4; D call uncertain. V shed 1 base and J shed 6 bases, with 7 bases lying between them. Germline V lookup: CDR1 SGHVS, CDR2 FNYEAQ. This CDR3 has 13 residues. The chain's CDR3 is CASSLVPANIQYF. CDR3 DNA: TGTGCCAGCAGCTTAGTCCCGGCAAACATTCAGTACTTC. The full variable domain, its missing parts supplied by reference TRBV7-6 and TRBJ2-4, is GAGVSQSPRYKVTKRGQDVALRCDPISGHVSLYWYRQALGQGPEFLTYFNYEAQQDKSGLPNDRFSAERPEGSISTLTIQRTEQRDSAMYRCASSLVPANIQYFGAGTRLSVL.

This clone was seen only a few times. The chain has TRBV27 and TRBJ1-6; the D gene is possibly TRBD1 (6 bases). The CDR3 extends over 15 amino acids. Germline V gene data show CDR1 as MNHEY and CDR2 as SMNVEV (reference sequence). V was clipped by 6 bases and J by 5 bases, with 14 bases between them. CDR3 in amino acids: CASSPLDRNNSPLHF. Written as DNA, the CDR3 is TGTGCCAGCAGCCCACTGGACAGAAATAATTCACCCCTCCACTTT.

This clone was seen a few times. The rearrangement uses TRBV27 and TRBJ2-1; D possibly corresponds to TRBD1 (6 bases). The V end lost 2 bases, the J end lost 1 base, and 21 bases lay between the germline ends. The CDR3 is 19 residues long. Germline loops: CDR1 MNHEY, CDR2 SMNVEV (reference sequence). This chain's CDR3 is CASSLLRRGPDRSYNEQFF. CDR3 coding DNA: TGTGCCAGCAGTTTACTTCGAAGGGGACCTGACAGGTCCTACAATGAGCAGTTCTTC.

The rearrangement links TRBV18 to TRBJ2-1; D is perhaps TRBD1 (6 bases). The CDR3 sequence is 16 residues long. The germline CDR1 and CDR2 sequences are KGHSH and LQKENI. V was trimmed by 5 bases and J by 7 bases, leaving 21 bases between them. The CDR3: CASSGQGRSIRNEQFF. CDR3 DNA sequence: TGTGCCAGCTCAGGGCAGGGGCGCTCTATCAGGAATGAGCAGTTCTTC. Looking up the rest from reference TRBV18 and TRBJ2-1 gives the full variable domain: NAGVMQNPRHLVRRRGQEARLRCSPMKGHSHVYWYRQLPEEGLKFMVYLQKENIIDESGMPKERFSAEFPKEGPSILRIQQVVRGDSAAYFCASSGQGRSIRNEQFFGPGTRLTVL.

This sequence joins TRBV29-1 and TRBJ1-3; TRBD1 is a possible D gene (5 bases). The V gene lost 5 bases and the J gene lost 2 bases, with 10 bases spanning the gap. Germline-derived CDR1 and CDR2 are SQVTM and ANQGSEA. CDR3 size: 13 residues. This CDR3 is CSVQGRAGNTIYF. The CDR3 nucleotides are TGCAGCGTTCAGGGCAGGGCTGGAAACACCATATATTTT.

A single count supports this clone. The rearrangement joins TRBV27 to TRBJ1-6; 9 bases map to TRBD1. The V gene end was trimmed by 4 bases and the J gene end by 5 bases; junction bases not matched to a gene: 3. The CDR3 spans 15 residues. Germline V gene lookup returns CDR1 MNHEY and CDR2 SMNVEV (reference sequence). CDR3: CASSYGDRDNSPLHF. As DNA, the CDR3 is TGTGCCAGCAGTTACGGGGACAGGGATAATTCACCCCTCCACTTT.

The CDR3 loop reads CASSWDGSVYNEQFF. CDR3 nucleotide sequence: TGTGCCAGCAGCTGGGACGGCTCCGTCTACAATGAGCAGTTCTTC. This chain uses TRBV7-2 with TRBJ2-1, with D possibly being TRBD1 or TRBD2 (5 bases each). The V end lost 4 bases, the J end lost 3 bases, and 13 bases lay between the germline ends. Germline V lookup: CDR1 SGHTA, CDR2 FQGNSA. This CDR3 spans 15 amino acids. Filled out from reference TRBV7-2 and TRBJ2-1, the complete variable domain reads GAGVSQSPSNKVTEKGKDVELRCDPISGHTALYWYRQSLGQGLEFLIYFQGNSAPDKSGLPSDRFSAERTGGSVSTLTIQRTQQEDSAVYLCASSWDGSVYNEQFFGPGTRLTVL.

This sequence joins TRBV27 and TRBJ2-2, with D tentatively TRBD2 (7 bases). Trimming removed 2 bases at V and 3 bases at J, with 13 bases between. Germline CDR1 is MNHEY and CDR2 is SMNVEV (reference sequence). This CDR3 has 16 residues. The CDR3 region is CASSLGRGGDTGELFF. The CDR3 nucleotides read TGTGCCAGCAGTTTAGGGAGGGGGGGAGACACCGGGGAGCTGTTTTTT.

The CDR3 DNA is TGTGCCACCGAGTTACAGTTGAACACTGAAGCTTTCTTT. Its protein is CATELQLNTEAFF. The V call is TRBV10-3, the J call TRBJ1-1; D is ambiguous. Trimming took off 10 bases at V and 0 bases at J, with 12 bases between the two ends. Germline CDR1 is ENHRY and CDR2 is SYGVKD. CDR3 length: 13 residues.

This rearrangement joins TRBV5-4 to TRBJ2-2; D ambiguous. Germline V gene data show CDR1 as SGHNT and CDR2 as YYREEE (reference sequence). With 4 bases removed from V and 6 bases from J, the gap between germline ends came to 16 bases. The CDR3 sequence is 15 residues long. The CDR3 DNA follows: TGTGCCAGCAGCCGCGTCCGCGGCTTCGCCGGGGAGCTGTTTTTT. Translation: CASSRVRGFAGELFF.

The chain combines TRBV28 with TRBJ1-5; 7 bases are shared with TRBD1. J gave up 6 bases and V 6 bases, and 8 bases lay outside the gene matches. Per the germline V gene, CDR1 is MDHEN and CDR2 is SYDVKM. The CDR3 contains 14 residues. Here the CDR3 DNA reads TGTGCCAGCAGCAATCCTGACAGGGTTCAGCCCCAGCATTTT. It codes for CASSNPDRVQPQHF. The whole variable domain, remainder taken from reference TRBV28 and TRBJ1-5, is DVKVTQSSRYLVKRTGEKVFLECVQDMDHENMFWYRQDPGLGLRLIYFSYDVKMKEKGDIPEGYSVSREKKERFSLILESASTNQTSMYLCASSNPDRVQPQHFGDGTRLSIL.

This clone was detected once. The chain links TRBV7-2 to TRBJ2-3; 7 bases line up with TRBD2. In germline, CDR1 is SGHTA, CDR2 FQGNSA. The CDR3 is made up of 18 amino acids. The V segment lost 7 bases and the J segment 3 bases; nucleotides outside the gene matches: 19. The CDR3 coding sequence is TGTGCCAGCACCTCGAGCCCCCTAAGCGGGGTCGGAACAGATACGCAGTATTTT. Translation gives CASTSSPLSGVGTDTQYF.

The chain uses TRBV6-6 and TRBJ1-2; 7 nucleotides agree with TRBD1. The CDR3 is 14 amino acids. V was clipped by 6 bases and J by 5 bases; unmatched bases: 9. Per germline, CDR1 MNHNY and CDR2 SVGAGI (reference sequence). The CDR3 nucleotides read TGTGCCAGCAGGGTAACCGGGACAGCTTATGGCTACACCTTC. Amino acid sequence: CASRVTGTAYGYTF.